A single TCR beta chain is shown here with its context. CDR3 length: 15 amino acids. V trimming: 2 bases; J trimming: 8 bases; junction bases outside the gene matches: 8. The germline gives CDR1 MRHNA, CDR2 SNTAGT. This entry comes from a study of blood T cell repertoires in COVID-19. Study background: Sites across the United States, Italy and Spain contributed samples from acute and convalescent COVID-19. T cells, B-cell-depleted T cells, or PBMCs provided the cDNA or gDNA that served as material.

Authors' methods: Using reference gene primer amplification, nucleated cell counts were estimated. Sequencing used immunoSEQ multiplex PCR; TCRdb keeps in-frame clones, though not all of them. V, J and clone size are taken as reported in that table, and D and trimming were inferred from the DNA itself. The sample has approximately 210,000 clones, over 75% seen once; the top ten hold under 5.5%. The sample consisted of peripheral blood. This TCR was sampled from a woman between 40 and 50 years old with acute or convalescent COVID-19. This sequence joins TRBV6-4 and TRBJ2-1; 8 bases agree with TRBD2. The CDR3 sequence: CASSDPGLGFDEQFF. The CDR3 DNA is TGTGCCAGCAGTGACCCGGGACTAGGATTTGATGAGCAGTTCTTC.